This is a list of T cell receptor beta chains from one sample in a study of monozygotic twins with inflammatory bowel disease. TCRdb reanalyzed the 5' RACE reads and collapses them to one entry per CDR3 protein, without DNA. This table lists 90,000 to 110,000 distinct CDR3 sequences. The sequencing sample was made of blood. The source is a human donor with ulcerative colitis or Crohn's disease, or a healthy co-twin of an affected twin (not recorded which). CDR3s include the opening cysteine and the closing phenylalanine or tryptophan. Fields, in order: CDR3 protein, J gene, V gene.

cdr3_aa: CASSLPGVGYEQYF
j_call: TRBJ2-7
v_call: TRBV28

cdr3_aa: CAPQDGVDKNIQYF
j_call: TRBJ2-4
v_call: TRBV6-6

cdr3_aa: CASRLGLNSYGYSF
j_call: TRBJ1-2
v_call: TRBV28

cdr3_aa: CASSQVRGLGDSTDTQYF
j_call: TRBJ2-3
v_call: TRBV4-3

cdr3_aa: CASSLARGTEAFF
j_call: TRBJ1-1
v_call: TRBV11-1

cdr3_aa: CASNPPGRGVILAKNIQYF
j_call: TRBJ2-4
v_call: TRBV11-1

cdr3_aa: CASSYRDLGSDTQYF
j_call: TRBJ2-3
v_call: TRBV6-5

cdr3_aa: CASSPRLSSYEQYF
j_call: TRBJ2-7
v_call: TRBV19

cdr3_aa: CASSRQSNTEAFF
j_call: TRBJ1-1
v_call: TRBV5-1

cdr3_aa: CASSQDGIPNTGELFF
j_call: TRBJ2-2
v_call: TRBV3-1

cdr3_aa: CASSPPNFPNTGELFF
j_call: TRBJ2-2
v_call: TRBV12-3/TRBV12-4

cdr3_aa: CASSSTEWVAFF
j_call: TRBJ1-1
v_call: TRBV12-3/TRBV12-4

cdr3_aa: CASSLMGDYQYF
j_call: TRBJ2-5
v_call: TRBV5-1

cdr3_aa: CASSLTFPDTQYF
j_call: TRBJ2-3
v_call: TRBV7-3

cdr3_aa: CASSFPGRSGYEQYF
j_call: TRBJ2-7
v_call: TRBV28

cdr3_aa: CASSQGRLGGNTIYF
j_call: TRBJ1-3
v_call: TRBV7-9